This T cell receptor (beta chain) was captured in a study of Ad26.COV2.S vaccination and SARS-CoV-2 variants. General observations from the study: Total T cell responses, in the TCR breadth and depth analyses, may have been underestimated.

Treatment given: 19 received Ad26.COV2.S at low or high dose, single or two shots; 5 received placebo; per-sample allocation not given. Sampling occurred on day 63 after the first vaccine or placebo injection. For this clone: The antigen remains undetermined.

Sequencing used immunoSEQ multiplex PCR; TCRdb keeps in-frame clones, though not all of them. Of about 380,000 clones in the sample, 83% are singletons; the top ten hold 7.4%. The sequenced sample was peripheral blood, obtained in a trial of Ad26.COV2.S vaccine versus placebo. The source of this sequence is a person between 18 and 59 years old who received the Ad26.COV2.S COVID-19 vaccine or a placebo.

This CDR3 reads CASSLGQGIFRDEQFF. The DNA of the CDR3 is TGTGCCAGCAGCTTAGGTCAGGGAATCTTCAGGGATGAGCAGTTCTTC. The chain joins TRBV11-2 to TRBJ2-1, with a weak D call TRBD1 (5 bases). This CDR3 spans 16 amino acids. V lost 1 base, J lost 8 bases, and 18 bases lay in between. The V gene's germline CDR1 is SGHAT and CDR2 FQNNGV.